A single sample is the source of the 18 T cell receptor beta chains below, sequenced in a study of Tregs in tolerant kidney transplant recipients. Method: immunoSEQ multiplex PCR; TCRdb's copy keeps in-frame clones and lacks some. Seen here are about 66,000 clones, roughly 92% observed once, and the top ten hold roughly 9.7%. The sample in question was CD8+ T cells from blood, obtained before the transplant. Source of these receptors: a human donor who received a combined kidney and bone marrow transplant.

The chain carries TRBV19 and TRBJ1-5; 9 positions agree with TRBD1. This CDR3 is built from 17 residues. The germline V gene has CDR1 LNHDA and CDR2 SQIVND (reference sequence). Trimming removed 5 bases from V and 0 bases from J; junction bases left unmatched: 8. The CDR3 loop reads CASSVGQGFYSNQPQHF. The CDR3 nucleotides read TGTGCCAGTAGTGTTGGACAGGGGTTCTATAGCAATCAGCCCCAGCATTTT.

V usage is TRBV11-3 and J usage is TRBJ1-1; D not resolved. This CDR3 has 11 amino acids. Germline CDR1 is SGHNT and CDR2 is YENEEA. Trimming removed 1 base at V and 9 bases at J, with 6 bases between. Here the CDR3 reads CASSLGTQAFF. The CDR3 nucleotides are TGTGCCAGCAGCTTAGGGACTCAAGCTTTCTTT.

The rearrangement uses TRBV30 and TRBJ2-7, with D possibly TRBD2 on 5 matching bases. This CDR3 region has 12 residues. Trimming shortened V by 3 bases and J by 7 bases, and 13 bases separated the two germline ends. Germline V lookup: CDR1 GTSNPN, CDR2 SVGIG (reference sequence). Written as DNA, the CDR3 is TGTGCCTGGAGCGGGGTTCCGACTGAGCAGTACTTC. This sequence encodes CAWSGVPTEQYF.

The chain uses TRBV27 and TRBJ1-5, with 8 bases that match TRBD1. The CDR3 spans 16 residues. Trimming took 5 bases from V and 6 from J; bases not matched to a gene: 12. From germline, CDR1 is MNHEY and CDR2 SMNVEV (reference sequence). CDR3 sequence reads: CASSPERTGRFQPQHF. In nucleotides, the CDR3 is TGTGCCAGCAGTCCGGAGAGGACAGGGCGGTTTCAGCCCCAGCATTTT.

This chain uses TRBV6-1 with TRBJ1-5; D not certain. V lost 3 bases and J 0 bases, leaving 6 bases between the germline ends. The length of the CDR3 is 14 residues. Germline loops: CDR1 MNHNS, CDR2 SASEGT. The DNA for the CDR3 is TGTGCCAGCAGTGACAGAATTAGCAATCAGCCCCAGCATTTT. Translating gives CASSDRISNQPQHF.

The rearrangement links TRBV9 to TRBJ2-5; D may be TRBD1 (6 bases). V was shortened by 4 bases and J by 3 bases, with 10 bases between the two germline ends. The germline CDR1 and CDR2 sequences are SGDLS and YYNGEE. The CDR3 spans 13 residues. In DNA form, the CDR3 reads TGTGCCAGCAGCATGGACAGAGAAGAGACCCAGTACTTC. Protein: CASSMDREETQYF.

The DNA of the CDR3 is TGCGCCAGCAGCTCCCGACAGGGACGCCAAGAGACCCAGTACTTC. It yields the protein CASSSRQGRQETQYF. This chain joins TRBV5-1 and TRBJ2-5; 7 bases line up with TRBD1. This CDR3 region has 15 residues. The V and J ends lost 3 bases and 1 base, in that order; junction bases with no gene match: 6. Germline CDR1 reads SGHRS; CDR2 reads YFSETQ.

V usage is TRBV4-2 and J usage is TRBJ2-7; TRBD1 agrees at 8 bases. CDR3 length: 16 amino acids. The germline CDR1 and CDR2 sequences are LGHNA and YNFKEQ. With V trimmed by 0 bases and J by 0 bases, 4 bases remained unmatched. The CDR3 DNA sequence: TGTGCCAGCAGCCAAGAGGGGACAGGCCTCTCCTACGAGCAGTACTTC. Protein sequence: CASSQEGTGLSYEQYF.

This chain uses TRBV4-3 with TRBJ1-2; D gene ambiguous. CDR3 size: 14 residues. V was cut by 1 base and J by 2 bases, with 8 bases left in between. The germline V gene encodes CDR1 LGHNA and CDR2 YSLEER. The CDR3 sequence: CASSQGGFNYGYTF. The DNA for the CDR3 is TGCGCCAGCAGCCAAGGCGGATTCAACTATGGCTACACCTTC.

This rearrangement joins TRBV9 to TRBJ2-7; possible D gene TRBD2, 7 bases. This CDR3 contains 15 residues. Germline CDR1 SGDLS, CDR2 YYNGEE. V lost 0 bases to trimming and J lost 1 base, with 11 bases between them. The CDR3 coding sequence is TGTGCCAGCAGCGTAGGAGGGGGGGATTCCTACGAGCAGTACTTC. Translation: CASSVGGGDSYEQYF.

This chain links TRBV27 with TRBJ1-2; maybe TRBD1 (5 bases). CDR1 MNHEY and CDR2 SMNVEV come from the germline V gene (reference sequence). Trimming removed 7 bases at V and 4 bases at J, with 19 bases between. CDR3 length: 15 residues. CDR3 DNA sequence: TGTGCCAGCACCCAAAAGGCAGGGTGGGTCTATGGCTACACCTTC. This sequence encodes CASTQKAGWVYGYTF.

The chain links TRBV28 to TRBJ2-7; weak D call: TRBD2 (5 bases). This CDR3 contains 14 residues. Trimming took 4 bases from V and 0 from J, leaving 10 bases between them. Germline loops: CDR1 MDHEN, CDR2 SYDVKM. Written as DNA, the CDR3 is TGTGCCAGCAGTTCCTCTCGGGGCTCCTACGAGCAGTACTTC. Amino acid sequence: CASSSSRGSYEQYF.

The chain combines TRBV9 with TRBJ2-4, with D unclear. V was cut by 3 bases and J by 0 bases, with 13 bases left in between. This CDR3 is 16 amino acids long. CDR1 is SGDLS, CDR2 YYNGEE, per germline. The CDR3 sequence is CASSADLSTAKNIQYF. The CDR3 bases are TGTGCCAGCAGCGCCGACTTGTCGACAGCCAAAAACATTCAGTACTTC.

The chain uses TRBV20-1 and TRBJ1-2; tentative D call: TRBD1 (5 bases). Germline lookup yields CDR1 DFQATT and CDR2 SNEGSKA (reference sequence). The CDR3 runs 10 residues. The V and J ends lost 4 bases and 7 bases respectively, with 7 bases between them. CDR3 nucleotides: TGCAGTGCTACCCAGGGTGGCTACACCTTC. Protein sequence: CSATQGGYTF.

The CDR3 reads CASSRGQTSYNEQFF. CDR3 nucleotide sequence: TGTGCCAGCAGTAGGGGACAGACCTCCTACAATGAGCAGTTCTTC. The chain joins TRBV5-8 to TRBJ2-1, with 7 bases matching TRBD1. This CDR3 contains 15 residues. Germline assignment: CDR1 SGHTS and CDR2 YDEGEE. V was pared by 5 bases and J by 0 bases, with 5 bases of the junction left unmatched.

The rearrangement uses TRBV29-1 and TRBJ1-1, with TRBD1 as a possible D gene (5 bases). With 3 bases removed from V and 6 bases from J, the gap between germline ends came to 11 bases. The germline V gene encodes CDR1 SQVTM and CDR2 ANQGSEA. The CDR3 covers 12 residues. DNA for the CDR3: TGCAGCGTTGAGGGAGGGGTATCTGAAGCTTTCTTT. It specifies CSVEGGVSEAFF.

The CDR3 sequence: CASTPTGAGANVLTF. DNA of the CDR3: TGTGCCAGTACCCCGACAGGGGCTGGGGCCAACGTCCTGACTTTC. V and J are TRBV19 and TRBJ2-6; 8 positions match TRBD1. The germline gives CDR1 LNHDA, CDR2 SQIVND (reference sequence). J was trimmed by 2 bases and V by 7 bases; bases with no gene match: 4. The CDR3 totals 15 residues.

About this clone itself: In the same sample, other DNA sequences code for this CDR3. The V and J genes are TRBV5-6 and TRBJ1-4, with 7 bases lining up with TRBD1. Germline assignment: CDR1 SGHDT and CDR2 YYEEEE. The CDR3 runs 18 residues. J gave up 0 bases and V 2 bases, and 10 bases lay outside the gene matches. CDR3 residues: CASSFYRQGDATNEKLFF. For the CDR3, the DNA is TGTGCCAGCAGCTTTTACAGACAGGGTGATGCAACTAATGAAAAACTGTTTTTT. Complete variable domain (other parts from reference TRBV5-6 and TRBJ1-4): DAGVTQSPTHLIKTRGQQVTLRCSPKSGHDTVSWYQQALGQGPQFIFQYYEEEERQRGNFPDRFSGHQFPNYSSELNVNALLLGDSALYLCASSFYRQGDATNEKLFFGSGTQLSVL.